These 12 T cell receptor beta chains came from one sample sequenced in a study of spatial heterogeneity in lung cancer. TCRdb reprocessed the 5' RACE reads with MiXCR, giving one entry per CDR3 protein. The data show some 740 distinct CDR3 sequences, 55% seen once. Time point given: sample taken at primary tumor resection. Whole RNA, isolated from tumor, nontumor lung or frozen PBMC, was sequenced without prior sorting. The sequences come from PBMCs, collected at surgery. These receptors came from a female donor with early-stage non-small cell lung cancer.

This clonotype was seen a handful of times. For a library built for alpha chains, this beta chain is a stray read; little rests on its size. This sequence joins TRBV4-3 and TRBJ2-3, with 12 bases identical to TRBD2. The CDR3 has 16 amino acids. The V and J ends lost 0 bases and 4 bases, in that order; junction bases with no gene match: 2. Germline CDR1 is LGHNA and CDR2 is YSLEER. The CDR3 loop is CASSQDLAGGPDTQYF. The CDR3, as DNA: TGCGCCAGCAGCCAAGATCTAGCGGGAGGGCCAGATACGCAGTATTTT.

Note on this clonotype: Since it is a stray read in a library aimed at alpha chains, this beta chain has a size that is not meaningful. The chain combines TRBV10-2 with TRBJ2-3, with 8 bases aligning to TRBD1. Trimming removed 9 bases from V and 7 bases from J; junction bases left unmatched: 9. The CDR3 sequence is 13 residues long. Per germline, CDR1 WSHSY and CDR2 SAAADI. CDR3 loop: CASRTGQGNTQYF. The CDR3 DNA reads TGCGCCAGTCGGACAGGGCAGGGGAATACGCAGTATTTT.

This clonotype was detected only a few times. Because this beta chain is a stray read in a library intended to capture alpha chains, its abundance should not be given much weight. This sequence joins TRBV4-2 and TRBJ2-1; 10 nucleotides match TRBD2. This CDR3 has 16 amino acids. In germline, CDR1 is LGHNA, CDR2 YNFKEQ. V shed 0 bases and J 8 bases; nucleotides not matched to a gene: 7. CDR3 amino acids: CASSQDEASGSDEQFF. DNA of the CDR3: TGTGCCAGCAGCCAAGATGAGGCTAGCGGGAGTGATGAGCAGTTCTTC.

This clonotype was counted only a few times. With the library built for alpha chains, this beta chain is off target and its frequency is not meaningful. The CDR3 sequence is CAISESGDLNQPQHF. Here the CDR3 DNA reads TGTGCCATCAGTGAATCAGGAGACCTGAATCAGCCCCAGCATTTT. The chain carries TRBV10-3 and TRBJ1-5; D is uncertain. Germline CDR1 is ENHRY and CDR2 is SYGVKD. Trimming pared 3 bases from V and 4 bases from J, leaving 13 bases between. CDR3 length: 15 residues.

For this clonotype: Since the library was made to target alpha chains, this beta chain is a stray read and its abundance is not meaningful. The chain uses TRBV6-2 or TRBV6-3 and TRBJ2-2; D perhaps matches TRBD2 (6 bases). This CDR3 spans 14 amino acids. Germline loops: CDR1 MNHEY, CDR2 SVGEGT. Trimming pared 2 bases from V and 8 bases from J, leaving 12 bases between. Written as DNA, the CDR3 is TGTGCCAGCAGTTACCGGGACTCCGCAGGGGAGCTGTTTTTT. Protein: CASSYRDSAGELFF.

Of note for this clonotype: With the library built for alpha chains, this beta chain is off target and its frequency is not meaningful. The rearrangement uses TRBV7-2 and TRBJ2-5, with D tentatively TRBD2 (6 bases). The length of the CDR3 is 14 residues. Trimming took off 4 bases at V and 5 bases at J, with 14 bases between the two ends. Germline lookup yields CDR1 SGHTA and CDR2 FQGNSA. CDR3 nucleotide sequence: TGTGCCAGCAGCTCGAGACTAGTGCAGGAGACCCAGTACTTC. Translating it yields CASSSRLVQETQYF.

To note about this clonotype: Since the library was made to target alpha chains, this beta chain is a stray read and its abundance is not meaningful. The chain couples TRBV10-3 to TRBJ2-2; no firm D call. The V and J ends lost 0 bases and 0 bases respectively, with 8 bases between them. This CDR3 comprises 16 residues. CDR1 and CDR2 (germline): ENHRY, SYGVKD. CDR3 in amino acids: CAISESKGSNTGELFF. The CDR3 DNA reads as TGTGCCATCAGTGAGTCTAAGGGCTCGAACACCGGGGAGCTGTTTTTT.

As concerns this clonotype: The library was prepared for alpha chains; this beta chain is a stray read, so its frequency means little. The chain carries TRBV4-3 and TRBJ2-6; 8 bases map to TRBD1. The CDR3 is 17 residues long. Germline assignment: CDR1 LGHNA and CDR2 YSLEER. V was pared by 1 base and J by 0 bases, with 2 bases of the junction left unmatched. This chain's CDR3 is CASSQATGGSGANVLTF. The CDR3, as DNA: TGCGCCAGCAGCCAAGCCACAGGGGGCTCTGGGGCCAACGTCCTGACTTTC.

On this clonotype: Because this beta chain is a stray read in a library intended to capture alpha chains, its abundance should not be given much weight. The genes are TRBV3-1 and TRBJ2-3; no definite D call. Trimming took off 7 bases at V and 3 bases at J, with 14 bases between the two ends. Germline V gene data show CDR1 as LGHDT and CDR2 as YNNKEL (reference sequence). This CDR3 comprises 14 residues. CDR3 nucleotides: TGTGCCAGCAAGGACCTTTTGGATACAGATACGCAGTATTTT. Residues: CASKDLLDTDTQYF.

Concerning this clonotype itself: This beta chain appears as a stray read in a library generated for alpha chains; its size is not informative. The chain is built from TRBV24-1 and TRBJ2-2; D is uncertain. The CDR3 is 12 residues long. V lost 6 bases and J 5 bases, leaving 6 bases between the germline ends. From germline, CDR1 is KGHDR and CDR2 SFDVKD. In DNA, the CDR3 is TGTGCCACCAGTCATCGGACCGGGGAGCTGTTTTTT. This codes for CATSHRTGELFF.

As to this clonotype: This beta chain is off target for a library built for alpha chains, so its abundance means little. The chain has TRBV6-6 and TRBJ2-2, with TRBD2 matching 7 bases. CDR1 is MNHNY and CDR2 is SVGAGI in the germline V gene (reference sequence). This CDR3 is 19 amino acids long. Unmatched junction bases numbered 19, after V lost 4 bases and J lost 5 bases. This chain's CDR3 is CASSFQGAQGGRGTGELFF. CDR3 bases: TGTGCCAGCAGTTTCCAAGGGGCGCAGGGCGGGAGAGGGACCGGGGAGCTGTTTTTT.

As for this clonotype: With the library built for alpha chains, this beta chain is off target and its frequency is not meaningful. The V call is TRBV23-1, the J call TRBJ2-5, with D perhaps matching TRBD2 (6 bases). TRBV23-1 has ORF status, its function being uncertain. CDR3 length: 16 residues. V was clipped by 0 bases and J by 5 bases, with 16 bases between them. CDR3 sequence: CASSQSCGPGGETQYF. Written as DNA, the CDR3 is TGCGCCAGCAGTCAATCTTGCGGCCCAGGAGGGGAGACCCAGTACTTC.